Reported below is one T cell receptor beta chain. Generated by immunoSEQ multiplex PCR, the TCRdb table keeps only in-frame clones and is missing some. The data show around 150,000 clones, 65% to 90% seen once. The length of the CDR3 is 13 residues. The V end was cut by 3 bases, the J end by 4 bases, with 10 bases between. Germline CDR1 is MNHNS and CDR2 is SASEGT. This sample stems from a study of blood T cell repertoires in COVID-19. Input material: peripheral blood. This TCR was recovered from a woman aged 40 to 55 with COVID-19, enrolled during active disease. The chain uses TRBV6-1 and TRBJ2-7; D possibly corresponds to TRBD1 (6 bases). The DNA of the CDR3 is TGTGCCAGCAGTGATTGGCAGGGGTACGAGCAGTACTTC. This gives the protein CASSDWQGYEQYF.